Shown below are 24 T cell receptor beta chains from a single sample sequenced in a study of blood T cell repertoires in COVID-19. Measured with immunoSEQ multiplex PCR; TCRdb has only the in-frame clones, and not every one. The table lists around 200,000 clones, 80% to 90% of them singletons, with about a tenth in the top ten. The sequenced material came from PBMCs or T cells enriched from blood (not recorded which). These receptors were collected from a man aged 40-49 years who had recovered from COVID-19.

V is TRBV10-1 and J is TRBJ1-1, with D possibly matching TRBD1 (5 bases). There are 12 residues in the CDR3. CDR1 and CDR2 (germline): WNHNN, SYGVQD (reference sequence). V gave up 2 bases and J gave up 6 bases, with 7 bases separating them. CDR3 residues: CASSEGGAEAFF. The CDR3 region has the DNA TGCGCCAGCAGTGAGGGGGGGGCTGAAGCTTTCTTT.

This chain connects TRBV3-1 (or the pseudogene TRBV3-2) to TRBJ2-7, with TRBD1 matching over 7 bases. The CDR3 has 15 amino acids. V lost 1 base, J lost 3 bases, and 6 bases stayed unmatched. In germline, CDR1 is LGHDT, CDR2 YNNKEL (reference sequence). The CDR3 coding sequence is TGTGCCAGCAGCCAAGTATTGGGACAGAACTACGAGCAGTACTTC. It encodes CASSQVLGQNYEQYF.

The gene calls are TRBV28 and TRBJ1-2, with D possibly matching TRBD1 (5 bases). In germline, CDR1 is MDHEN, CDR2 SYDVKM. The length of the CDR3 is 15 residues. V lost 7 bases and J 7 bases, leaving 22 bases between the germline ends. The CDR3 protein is CASISKITGFTGYTF. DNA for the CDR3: TGTGCCAGCATAAGCAAAATCACAGGATTCACTGGCTACACCTTC.

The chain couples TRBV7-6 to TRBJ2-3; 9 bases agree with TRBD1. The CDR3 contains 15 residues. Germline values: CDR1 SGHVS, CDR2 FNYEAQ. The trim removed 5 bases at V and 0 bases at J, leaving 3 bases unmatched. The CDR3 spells CASSKTGGSTDTQYF. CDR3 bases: TGTGCCAGCAGCAAGACAGGGGGGAGCACAGATACGCAGTATTTT. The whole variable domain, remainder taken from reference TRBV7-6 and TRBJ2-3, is GAGVSQSPRYKVTKRGQDVALRCDPISGHVSLYWYRQALGQGPEFLTYFNYEAQQDKSGLPNDRFSAERPEGSISTLTIQRTEQRDSAMYRCASSKTGGSTDTQYFGPGTRLTVL.

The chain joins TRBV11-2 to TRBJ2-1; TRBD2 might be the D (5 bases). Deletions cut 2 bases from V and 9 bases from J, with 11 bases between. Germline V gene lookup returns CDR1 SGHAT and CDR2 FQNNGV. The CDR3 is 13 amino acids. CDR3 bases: TGTGCCAGCAGCTTACGGCTAGAGGGTGAGCAGTTCTTC. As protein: CASSLRLEGEQFF.

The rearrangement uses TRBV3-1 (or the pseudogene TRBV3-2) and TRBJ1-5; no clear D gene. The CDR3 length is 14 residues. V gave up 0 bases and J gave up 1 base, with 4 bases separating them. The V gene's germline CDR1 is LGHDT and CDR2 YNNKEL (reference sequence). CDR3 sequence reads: CASSQELSNQPQHF. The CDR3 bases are TGTGCCAGCAGCCAAGAACTCAGCAATCAGCCCCAGCATTTT.

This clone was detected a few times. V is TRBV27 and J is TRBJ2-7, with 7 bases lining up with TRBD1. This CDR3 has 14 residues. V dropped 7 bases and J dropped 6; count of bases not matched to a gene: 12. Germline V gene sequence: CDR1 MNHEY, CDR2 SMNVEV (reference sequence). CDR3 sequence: CASTLRGGDSEQYF. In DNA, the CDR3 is TGTGCCAGCACCCTGAGAGGGGGCGATTCCGAGCAGTACTTC.

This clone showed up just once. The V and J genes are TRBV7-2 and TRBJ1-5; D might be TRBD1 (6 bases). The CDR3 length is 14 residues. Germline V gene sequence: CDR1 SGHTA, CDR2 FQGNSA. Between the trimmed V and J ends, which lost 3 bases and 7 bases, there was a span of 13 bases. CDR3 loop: CASSLGTTGQPQHF. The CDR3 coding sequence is TGTGCCAGCAGCTTGGGGACAACAGGGCAGCCCCAGCATTTT.

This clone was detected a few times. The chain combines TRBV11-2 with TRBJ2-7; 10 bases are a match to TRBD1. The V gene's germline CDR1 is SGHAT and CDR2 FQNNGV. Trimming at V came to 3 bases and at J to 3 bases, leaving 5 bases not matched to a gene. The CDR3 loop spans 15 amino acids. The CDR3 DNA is TGTGCCAGCAGCTTTGGGACAGGGGAGCACTACGAGCAGTACTTC. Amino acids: CASSFGTGEHYEQYF.

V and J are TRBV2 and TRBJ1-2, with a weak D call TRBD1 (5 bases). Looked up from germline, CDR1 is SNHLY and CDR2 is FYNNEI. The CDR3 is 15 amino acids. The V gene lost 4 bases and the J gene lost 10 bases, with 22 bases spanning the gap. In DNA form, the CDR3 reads TGTGCCAGCAGTGTTTGGAGGGTCGGGACGTCGGCCTACACCTTC. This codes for CASSVWRVGTSAYTF.

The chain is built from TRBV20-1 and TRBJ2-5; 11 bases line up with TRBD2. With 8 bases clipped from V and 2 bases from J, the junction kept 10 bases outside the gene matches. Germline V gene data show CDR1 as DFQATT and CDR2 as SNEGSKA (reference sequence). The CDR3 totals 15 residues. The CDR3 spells CSSRGASGGQETQYF. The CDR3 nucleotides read TGCAGTTCTCGTGGGGCTAGCGGGGGGCAAGAGACCCAGTACTTC.

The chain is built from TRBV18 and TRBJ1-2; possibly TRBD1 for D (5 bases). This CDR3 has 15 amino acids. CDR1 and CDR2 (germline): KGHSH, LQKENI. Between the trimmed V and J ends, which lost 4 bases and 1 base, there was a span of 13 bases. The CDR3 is CASSLLPGDNYGYTF. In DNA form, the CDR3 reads TGTGCCAGCTCACTCCTTCCGGGGGATAACTATGGCTACACCTTC.

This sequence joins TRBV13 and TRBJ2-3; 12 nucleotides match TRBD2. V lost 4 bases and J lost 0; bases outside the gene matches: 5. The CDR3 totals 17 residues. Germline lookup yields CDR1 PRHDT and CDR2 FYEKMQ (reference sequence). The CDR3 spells CASSSGLAGPSTDTQYF. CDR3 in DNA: TGTGCCAGCAGCTCCGGACTAGCGGGGCCTAGCACAGATACGCAGTATTTT.

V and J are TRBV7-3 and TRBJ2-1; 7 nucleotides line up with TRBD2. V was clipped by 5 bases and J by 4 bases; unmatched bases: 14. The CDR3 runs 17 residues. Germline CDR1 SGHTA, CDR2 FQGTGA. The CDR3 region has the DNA TGTGCCAGCAGCCTAATAGCGGGCGGGTCGAGATACAATGAGCAGTTCTTC. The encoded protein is CASSLIAGGSRYNEQFF.

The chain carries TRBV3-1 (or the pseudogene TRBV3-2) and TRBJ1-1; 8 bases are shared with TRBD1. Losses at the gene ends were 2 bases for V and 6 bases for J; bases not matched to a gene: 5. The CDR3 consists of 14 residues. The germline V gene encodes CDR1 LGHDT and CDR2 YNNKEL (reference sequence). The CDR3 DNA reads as TGTGCCAGCAGCCAAAACAGGGGGATCGCTGAAGCTTTCTTT. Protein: CASSQNRGIAEAFF.

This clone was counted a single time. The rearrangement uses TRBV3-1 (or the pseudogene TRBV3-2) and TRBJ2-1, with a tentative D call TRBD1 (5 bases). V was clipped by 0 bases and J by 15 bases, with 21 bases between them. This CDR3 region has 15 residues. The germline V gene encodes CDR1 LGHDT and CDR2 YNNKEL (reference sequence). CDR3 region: CASSQDTYSQAGLFF. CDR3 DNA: TGTGCCAGCAGCCAAGATACCTACTCACAGGCTGGGCTGTTCTTC.

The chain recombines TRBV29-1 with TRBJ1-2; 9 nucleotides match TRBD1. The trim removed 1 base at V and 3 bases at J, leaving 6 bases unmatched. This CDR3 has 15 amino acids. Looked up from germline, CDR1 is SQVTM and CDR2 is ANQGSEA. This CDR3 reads CSVEGTGGIYYGYTF. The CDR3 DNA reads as TGCAGCGTTGAAGGAACAGGGGGCATTTACTATGGCTACACCTTC. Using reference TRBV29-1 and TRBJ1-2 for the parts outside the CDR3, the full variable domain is SAVISQKPSRDICQRGTSLTIQCQVDSQVTMMFWYRQQPGQSLTLIATANQGSEATYESGFVIDKFPISRPNLTFSTLTVSNMSPEDSSIYLCSVEGTGGIYYGYTFGSGTRLTVV.

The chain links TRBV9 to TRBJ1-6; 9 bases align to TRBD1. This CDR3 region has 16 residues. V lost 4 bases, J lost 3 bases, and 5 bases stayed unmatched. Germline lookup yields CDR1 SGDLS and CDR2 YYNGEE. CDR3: CASSPDRGIYNSPLHF. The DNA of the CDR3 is TGTGCCAGCAGCCCTGACAGGGGGATCTATAATTCACCCCTCCACTTT. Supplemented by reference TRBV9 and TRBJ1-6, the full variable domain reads DSGVTQTPKHLITATGQRVTLRCSPRSGDLSVYWYQQSLDQGLQFLIQYYNGEERAKGNILERFSAQQFPDLHSELNLSSLELGDSALYFCASSPDRGIYNSPLHFGNGTRLTVT.

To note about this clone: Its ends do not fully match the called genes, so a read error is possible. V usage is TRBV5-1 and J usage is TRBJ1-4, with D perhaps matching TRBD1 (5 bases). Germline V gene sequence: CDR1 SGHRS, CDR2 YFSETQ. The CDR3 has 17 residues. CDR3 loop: CASSMLGGALSNGKLFF. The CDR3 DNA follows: TGCGCCAGCAGCATGCTCGGGGGTGCATTGTCTAATGGAAAACTGTTTTTT.

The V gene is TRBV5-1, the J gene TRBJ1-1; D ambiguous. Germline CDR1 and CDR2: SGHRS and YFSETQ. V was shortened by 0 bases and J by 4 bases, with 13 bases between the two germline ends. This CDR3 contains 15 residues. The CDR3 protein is CASSLGSTDPTEAFF. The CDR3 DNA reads TGCGCCAGCAGCTTGGGCTCAACAGATCCCACTGAAGCTTTCTTT. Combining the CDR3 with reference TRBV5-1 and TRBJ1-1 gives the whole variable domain KAGVTQTPRYLIKTRGQQVTLSCSPISGHRSVSWYQQTPGQGLQFLFEYFSETQRNKGNFPGRFSGRQFSNSRSEMNVSTLELGDSALYLCASSLGSTDPTEAFFGQGTRLTVV.

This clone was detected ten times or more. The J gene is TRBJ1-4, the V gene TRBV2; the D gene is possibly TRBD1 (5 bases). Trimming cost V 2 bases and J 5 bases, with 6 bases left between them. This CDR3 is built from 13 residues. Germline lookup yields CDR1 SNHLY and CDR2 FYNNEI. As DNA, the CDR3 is TGTGCCAGCAGTGAATACAGGAATGAAAAACTGTTTTTT. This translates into CASSEYRNEKLFF.

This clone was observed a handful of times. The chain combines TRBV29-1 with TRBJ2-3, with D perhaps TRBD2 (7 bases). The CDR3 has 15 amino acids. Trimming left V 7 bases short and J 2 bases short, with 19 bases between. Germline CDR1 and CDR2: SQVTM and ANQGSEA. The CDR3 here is CSAQGGDTLTDTQYF. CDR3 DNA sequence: TGCAGCGCCCAGGGAGGGGACACCCTCACAGATACGCAGTATTTT.

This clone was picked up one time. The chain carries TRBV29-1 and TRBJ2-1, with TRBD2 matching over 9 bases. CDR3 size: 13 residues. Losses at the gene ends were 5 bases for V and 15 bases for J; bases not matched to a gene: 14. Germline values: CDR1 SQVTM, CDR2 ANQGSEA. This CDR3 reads CSVRVARGGWTFF. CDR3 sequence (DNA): TGCAGCGTTCGGGTAGCGCGGGGGGGTTGGACGTTCTTC.

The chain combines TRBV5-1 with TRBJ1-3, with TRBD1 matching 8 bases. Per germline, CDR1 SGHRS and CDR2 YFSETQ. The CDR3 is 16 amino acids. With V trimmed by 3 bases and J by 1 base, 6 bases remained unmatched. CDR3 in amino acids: CASSSMGQASGNTIYF. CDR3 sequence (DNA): TGCGCCAGCAGCTCCATGGGACAGGCGTCTGGAAACACCATATATTTT.